One and the same sample provided the 2 T cell receptor beta chains below, sequenced in a study of T cells in Graves' hyperthyroidism and ophthalmopathy. RNA transcripts provided the source from which TCR beta CDR3 regions were amplified. RT-PCR in the first round (using the HTBI primer set) targeted the TCR CDR3. TCRdb used MiXCR to reprocess the multiplex PCR reads, holding one entry per CDR3 protein. The sample contains fewer than 350,000 distinct CDR3 sequences, approximately 22% of which appear only once. Material for sequencing was blood. The origin of the receptors is a woman aged 45-65 years with Graves' hyperthyroidism.

This clonotype was seen repeatedly, ten times or more. This rearrangement joins TRBV20-1 to TRBJ1-5; D is undetermined. V was clipped by 2 bases and J by 0 bases, with 11 bases between them. The CDR3 has 15 amino acids. Germline V lookup: CDR1 DFQATT, CDR2 SNEGSKA (reference sequence). CDR3 sequence reads: CSARSGLDSNQPQHF. The CDR3 coding sequence is TGCAGTGCTAGAAGTGGACTAGATAGCAATCAGCCCCAGCATTTT.

This clonotype occurred a few times. The chain has TRBV27 and TRBJ1-3, with 7 nucleotides matching TRBD1. The CDR3 consists of 17 residues. Unmatched junction bases numbered 10, after V lost 5 bases and J lost 0 bases. CDR1 is MNHEY and CDR2 is SMNVEV in the germline V gene (reference sequence). In nucleotides, the CDR3 is TGTGCCAGCAGTCCCCGGGACAGAGCGATCTCTGGAAACACCATATATTTT. This encodes CASSPRDRAISGNTIYF.